Below, one T cell receptor beta chain is given with its context. The specificity of this receptor is unknown. No clone much larger than this one lies a single base away; base qualities are absent. The cohort was made up of under 800 healthy bone marrow donors. At the time of sampling, every cohort member was nominally healthy, though immune exposures that went unrecorded were likely present. The donor tested CMV seronegative and was one of the 352 seronegative cohort members. A peripheral blood sample was provided by each donor, and peripheral blood mononuclear cells were used for TCR beta sequencing. The Qiagen DNeasy Blood Extraction Kit was used to extract genomic DNA from the blood cell samples. This sample was taken from a study of cytomegalovirus exposure and HLA in healthy donors (dated by TCRdb to 2015 to 2018). With regard to the full study: According to an earlier analysis of several hundred of the donors, about 179 million T cells yielded over 90 million unique TCR beta sequences and about 300 Gb of sequence data. To predict cytomegalovirus infection status, the study combined high-throughput TCR immunosequencing, statistical association of individual TCRs with disease status, and machine learning. In an earlier analysis of roughly 580 of the donors, high-throughput TCR beta sequencing was used to judge whether each TCR beta V gene segment behaved as functional or pseudogenic. A later analysis re-analyzed previously published TCR beta repertoires from hundreds of donors and added high-resolution HLA genotyping to study TCR occurrence patterns. Using immunosequencing, the study profiled T cell repertoires from about 610 subjects and related those repertoires to cytomegalovirus serostatus. In a later genetic analysis, genome-wide SNP genotypes for about 65% of the roughly 700 donors were used, and that subset was treated as a discovery cohort. Around 330 gigabases of sequencing data and roughly 81 million unique TCR sequences made up an early release that covered nearly 650 HLA-typed donors. A separate validation cohort of approximately 130 different subjects was used in addition to the approximately 640-subject first cohort. Donor age, sex, ethnicity and CMV serostatus were compiled together with the repertoire data. Of the approximately 400 genotyped donors, 81% were placed in the genetic ancestry cluster associated with self-reported Caucasian donors. Rather than using new phenotypic data, the later analysis identified candidate immune exposures from TCR beta sequences and from how often those sequences occurred across donors. Both class I and class II loci were covered by HLA typing, at four-digit resolution. All discovery cohort repertoires had been generated on a single sequencing platform. The number of donors typed differed by locus, with about 629-640 for A, B, C, DRB1 and DQB1, approximately 500 for DQA1, approximately 580 for DPA1, and some 450 for DPB1. Among some 410 genotyped donors of the cohort, an average of approximately 240,000 unique TCR beta nucleotide sequences were sequenced per donor, roughly 20% of them non-productive. The aim of the study was to test whether cataloging public T cell receptors could identify signatures of past pathogen exposure. A few DR-DQ haplotypes were treated as single units for association and clustering because of strong linkage in the cohort.

The library was generated by the immunoSEQ multiplex PCR assay. The multiplex PCR relied on a mix of 60 forward primers for TCR Vbeta segments and 13 reverse primers for TCR Jbeta segments. A multiplex PCR assay on genomic DNA amplified the CDR3 region of rearranged TCR beta genes. The amplified TCR beta libraries were sequenced on the Illumina HiSeq System as 87-base-pair reads. The original methods were these. A later analysis tallied roughly 78 million unique TCR beta chains across the 550 to 850 repertoires, and some 12 million of those chains were shared by two or more donors. Raw reads were error-corrected and collapsed into unique sequences with a nearest-neighbor algorithm that merged closely related sequences to remove PCR and sequencing errors. V, D and J gene segments were assigned by aligning CDR3 sequences to IMGT reference sequences. For a sequence to be retained, a match of at least six nucleotides was required to both a V gene segment and a J gene segment. Rearrangements were called productive when the CDR3 lacked stop codons and stayed in frame with V and J; all others were non-productive. CDR3 was defined according to IMGT convention as the region running from the second conserved V-encoded cysteine to the conserved J-encoded phenylalanine. The earlier analysis of more than 450 of the donors excluded sequences that lacked an unambiguous match to a single V gene segment. In an earlier analysis of some 590 of the donors, a V segment was called functional when productive rearrangements were above 56.7%, and segregating when the standard deviation between donors exceeded 5%. A statistical classification framework was built to diagnose cytomegalovirus status from the catalog of TCR beta chain sequences. A later analysis assigned V and J genes by comparing TCR nucleotide sequences with IMGT/GENE-DB human TR gene sequences. A later analysis assigned CDR3 sequences and most-parsimonious VDJ recombination scenarios with the TCRdist pipeline. A later analysis defined each TCR beta chain by its CDR3 amino acid sequence plus V-gene family, and excluded reads lacking a unique V-gene family. As a way to deal with suspected cross-contamination and a sequencing artifact, a later analysis dropped approximately 590 nucleotide sequences that were highly shared and had low generation probability. A later analysis calculated a clonal expansion index for each public chain from normalized within-repertoire ranks of inferred template counts. Generation probabilities in a later analysis came from a VDJ recombination model fitted to out-of-frame rearrangements, and those results were checked against IGoR. Hypergeometric tests were used in a later analysis to score TCR-TCR, TCR-HLA and TCR-CMV co-occurrence, with a repertoire-size bias correction applied to the TCR pairs. False discovery rates were estimated in a later analysis by permuting HLA or CMV assignments 20 times. A later analysis grouped co-occurring TCRs with DBSCAN, adding TCRdist sequence similarity when clustering within HLA-allele-positive subsets. Co-occurrence clustering excluded repertoires with fewer than 30,000 or more than 120,000 public chains, plus five with anomalous nucleotide sharing. TCRdb took over this immuneACCESS table, retaining in-frame rearrangements with V and J assigned. Such tables are incomplete; in checked studies, under half of the missing clones stem from an unresolved V gene, and the remainder is unexplained. The D gene and trimming were derived from the DNA, and the V and J assignments and clone size from that table. This sample gives about 170,000 clones in total; 65% to 85% of them show up just once. The ten largest clonotypes hold about 0.77% of the sample.

The germline V gene supplies CDR1 ENHRY and CDR2 SYGVKD. V is clipped by 6 bases and J by 0 bases, and the sequence between their germline boundaries is 12 bases long. From cysteine to phenylalanine, the CDR3 is 14 amino acids long. Only the CDR3 region is kept as DNA, spanning 42 bases read in frame from base 1. Paper-wide results and their limitations: The authors suggested that the approach could potentially be generalized to other disease states and immunological phenotypes. An earlier analysis of roughly 570 of the donors showed that most TCR beta V segments appeared in productive rearrangements either about 90% or about 30% of the time, which broadly matched IMGT annotations. Compared with equally common non-associated chains, HLA-associated TCR beta chains in a later analysis were more clonally expanded and had lower generation probabilities. The 87-base-pair reads could not distinguish some IMGT-functional V segments, including TRBV6-2 and TRBV6-3, so those segments were excluded. A later analysis reported that several top co-occurrence clusters appeared linked to parvovirus B19, influenza, CMV and Epstein-Barr virus. Most TCR sequences were seen in very few donors, while some public TCRs were found in many individuals. This cohort had only TCR beta chains sequenced, and the lack of alpha or paired-chain data limited which features could be detected. Presence/absence analyses assumed roughly uniform sequencing depth across donors, an assumption that may not hold. The sequencing pipeline was judged likely to have produced a cluster of highly shared sequence variants as a technical artifact. For the cohort, immune exposure information was limited to CMV serostatus. A later genetic analysis reported fewer N-insertions in productive TCRs among donors in an Asian-associated ancestry cluster than the roughly 700-donor mean. Correlated functional status among segregating V segments might be attributable to linkage disequilibrium, but an unknown experimental factor could not be ruled out. A further reported finding was that TCR beta sequences accurately predicted the HLA-A and HLA-B alleles for most subjects in the first cohort. A few of the identified cytomegalovirus-associated TCR beta chains were confirmed in vitro to be specific for cytomegalovirus antigens. In a later analysis, TCR association rates were found to vary across HLA loci, with the most associated TCRs seen for DRB1 alleles and the fewest for HLA-C alleles. Because HLA typing was missing for some donors at each locus, association tests included only the typed subset. In both the original and validation cohorts, the classifier was reported to diagnose cytomegalovirus status with high specificity and sensitivity. A total of fewer than 200 TCR beta chains were listed by the study as associated with cytomegalovirus. An association between a missense DCLRE1C variant and V-gene and J-gene trimming of TCR beta chains was found in a later genetic analysis and replicated in an independent cohort. When HLA alleles, especially DR and DQ, strongly co-occurred, TCR associations were difficult to assign to individual alleles. A later analysis found that most CMV-associated TCR beta chains appeared HLA-restricted, with HLA associations seemingly driven largely by CMV exposure. Specific HLA alleles were associated with more than 15,000 TCR beta sequences at a false discovery rate of 0.05 in a later analysis. Because counts were too low, roughly 18 rarely observed V segments, including chromosome 9 orphons, were left out of the earlier analysis of over 550 of the donors.

The material sequenced was PBMCs. The receptor was isolated from a woman aged 18-30 years in good health and CMV-seronegative. This chain is built from TRBV10-3 and TRBJ2-7, and perhaps TRBD1 as D gene, on 5 matching bases. The CDR3 sequence is CAISAGISSYEQYF. The nucleotide sequence reads TGTGCCATCAGCGCAGGGATAAGCTCCTACGAGCAGTACTTC.